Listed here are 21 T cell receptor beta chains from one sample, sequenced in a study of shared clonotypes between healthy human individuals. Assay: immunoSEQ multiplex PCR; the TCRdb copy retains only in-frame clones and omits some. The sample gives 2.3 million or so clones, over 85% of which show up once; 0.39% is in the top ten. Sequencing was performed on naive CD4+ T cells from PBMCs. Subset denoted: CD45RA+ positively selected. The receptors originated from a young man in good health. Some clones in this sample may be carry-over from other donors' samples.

The CDR3 coding sequence is TGTGCCAGCAGCTTAAGAGGGACAGGGTATGGCTACACCTTC. It is translated as CASSLRGTGYGYTF. The chain employs TRBV7-9 and TRBJ1-2; 9 nucleotides align to TRBD1. Per the germline V gene, CDR1 is SEHNR and CDR2 is FQNEAQ (reference sequence). This CDR3 is 14 amino acids long. With 2 bases clipped from V and 5 bases from J, the junction kept 3 bases outside the gene matches.

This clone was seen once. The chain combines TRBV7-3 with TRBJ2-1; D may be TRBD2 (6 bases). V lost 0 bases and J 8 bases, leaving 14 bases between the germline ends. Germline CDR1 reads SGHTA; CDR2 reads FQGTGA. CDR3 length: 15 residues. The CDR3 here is CASSLTLTSVYEQFF. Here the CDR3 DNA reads TGTGCCAGCAGCTTAACGTTGACTAGTGTCTATGAGCAGTTCTTC.

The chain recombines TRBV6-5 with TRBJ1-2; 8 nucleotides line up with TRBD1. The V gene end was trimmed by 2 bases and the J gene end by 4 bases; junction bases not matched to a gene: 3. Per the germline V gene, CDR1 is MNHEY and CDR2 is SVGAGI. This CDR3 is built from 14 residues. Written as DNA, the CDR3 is TGTGCCAGCAGTTACCAAGGACAGGGCTATGGCTACACCTTC. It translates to CASSYQGQGYGYTF.

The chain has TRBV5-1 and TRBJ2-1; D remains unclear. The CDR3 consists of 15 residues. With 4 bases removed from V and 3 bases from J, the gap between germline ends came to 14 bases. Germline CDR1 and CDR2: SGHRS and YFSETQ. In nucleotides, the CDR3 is TGCGCCAGCAGCGGCAACCAGAGGATCTACAATGAGCAGTTCTTC. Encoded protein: CASSGNQRIYNEQFF.

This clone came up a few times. As DNA, the CDR3 is TGTGCCAGCAGTGGCTCGGGTGGCGCTTTCTTT. It is translated as CASSGSGGAFF. The chain has TRBV2 and TRBJ1-1, with D unresolved. The CDR3 is 11 amino acids. V was clipped by 4 bases and J by 11 bases, with 11 bases between them. From germline, CDR1 is SNHLY and CDR2 FYNNEI.

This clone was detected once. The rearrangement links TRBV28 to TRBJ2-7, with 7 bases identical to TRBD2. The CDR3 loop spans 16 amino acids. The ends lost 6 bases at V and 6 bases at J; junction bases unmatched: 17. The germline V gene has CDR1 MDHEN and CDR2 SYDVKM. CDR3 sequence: CASSPPSVGRAGEQYF. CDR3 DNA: TGTGCCAGCAGCCCTCCATCGGTGGGGAGGGCCGGCGAGCAGTACTTC.

The CDR3 DNA is TGTGCCAGCTCACCATATGGGGGCATGAACACTGAAGCTTTCTTT. This codes for CASSPYGGMNTEAFF. The chain carries TRBV18 and TRBJ1-1, with D possibly matching TRBD1 (6 bases). The CDR3 has 15 residues. V dropped 2 bases and J dropped 0 bases, with 10 bases sitting between them. Per the germline V gene, CDR1 is KGHSH and CDR2 is LQKENI.

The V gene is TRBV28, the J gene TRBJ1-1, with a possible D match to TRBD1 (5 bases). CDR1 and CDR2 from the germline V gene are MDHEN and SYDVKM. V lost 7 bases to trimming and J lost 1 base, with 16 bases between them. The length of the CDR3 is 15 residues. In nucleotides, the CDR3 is TGTGCCAGCACCTTACCCGGGGCCAGGAACACTGAAGCTTTCTTT. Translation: CASTLPGARNTEAFF.

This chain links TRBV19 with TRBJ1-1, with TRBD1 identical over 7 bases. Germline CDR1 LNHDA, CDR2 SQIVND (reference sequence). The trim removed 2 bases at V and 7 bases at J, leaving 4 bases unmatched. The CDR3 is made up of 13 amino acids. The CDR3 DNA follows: TGTGCCAGTAGTATACAACGGGACAGTGAAGCTTTCTTT. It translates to CASSIQRDSEAFF.

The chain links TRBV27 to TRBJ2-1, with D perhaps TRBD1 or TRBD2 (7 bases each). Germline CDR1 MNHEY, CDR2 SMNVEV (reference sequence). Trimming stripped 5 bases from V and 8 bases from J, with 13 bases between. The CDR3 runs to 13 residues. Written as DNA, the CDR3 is TGTGCCAGCAGTCGACAGGGAGGGGATGAGCAGTTCTTC. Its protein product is CASSRQGGDEQFF.

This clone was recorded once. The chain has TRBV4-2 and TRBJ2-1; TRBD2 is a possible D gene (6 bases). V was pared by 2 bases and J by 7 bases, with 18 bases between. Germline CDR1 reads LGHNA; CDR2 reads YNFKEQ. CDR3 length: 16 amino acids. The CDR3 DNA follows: TGTGCCAGCAGCCAACTCCTTGAACGGGAGAAAAATGAGCAGTTCTTC. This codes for CASSQLLEREKNEQFF.

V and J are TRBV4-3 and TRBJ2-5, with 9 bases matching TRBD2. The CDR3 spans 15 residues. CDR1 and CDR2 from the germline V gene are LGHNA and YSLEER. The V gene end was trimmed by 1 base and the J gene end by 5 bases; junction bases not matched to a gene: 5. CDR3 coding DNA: TGCGCCAGCAGCCAAGGTCTGCGGGGGGGGGAGACCCAGTACTTC. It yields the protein CASSQGLRGGETQYF.

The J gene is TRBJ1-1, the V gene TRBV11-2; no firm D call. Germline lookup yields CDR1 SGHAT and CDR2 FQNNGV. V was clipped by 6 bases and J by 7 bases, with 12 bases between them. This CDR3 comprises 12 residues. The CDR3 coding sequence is TGTGCCAGCAGGCGCAACAAGGATGAAGCTTTCTTT. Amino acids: CASRRNKDEAFF.

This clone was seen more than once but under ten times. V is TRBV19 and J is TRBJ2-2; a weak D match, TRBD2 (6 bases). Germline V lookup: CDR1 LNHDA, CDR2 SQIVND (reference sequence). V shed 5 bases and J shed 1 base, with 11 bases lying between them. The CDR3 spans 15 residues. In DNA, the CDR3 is TGTGCCAGTAGTCAAAGCGGGCGGAACACCGGGGAGCTGTTTTTT. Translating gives CASSQSGRNTGELFF.

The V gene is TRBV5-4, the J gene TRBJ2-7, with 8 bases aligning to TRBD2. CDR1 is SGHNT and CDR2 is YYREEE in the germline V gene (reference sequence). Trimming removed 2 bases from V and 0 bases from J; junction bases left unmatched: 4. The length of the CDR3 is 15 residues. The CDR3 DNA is TGTGCCAGCAGCTTCGGACTAGCCTCCTCCTACGAGCAGTACTTC. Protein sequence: CASSFGLASSYEQYF.

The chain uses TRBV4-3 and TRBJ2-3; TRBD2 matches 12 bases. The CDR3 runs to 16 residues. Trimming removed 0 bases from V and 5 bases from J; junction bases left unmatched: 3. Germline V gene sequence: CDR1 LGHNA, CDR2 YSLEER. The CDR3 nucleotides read TGCGCCAGCAGCCAAGAGAGACTAGCGGGAGTAGATACGCAGTATTTT. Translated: CASSQERLAGVDTQYF.

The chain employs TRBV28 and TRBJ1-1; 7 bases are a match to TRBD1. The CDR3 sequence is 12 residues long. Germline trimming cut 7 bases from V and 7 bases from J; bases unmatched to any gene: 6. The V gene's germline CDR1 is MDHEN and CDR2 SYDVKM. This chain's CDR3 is CASTRGQLEAFF. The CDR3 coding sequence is TGTGCCAGCACCCGGGGACAGCTTGAAGCTTTCTTT.

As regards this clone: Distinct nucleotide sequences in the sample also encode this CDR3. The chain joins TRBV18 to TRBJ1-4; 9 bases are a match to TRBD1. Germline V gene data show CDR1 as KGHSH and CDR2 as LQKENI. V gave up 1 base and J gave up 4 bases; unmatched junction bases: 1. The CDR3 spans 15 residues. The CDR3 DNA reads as TGTGCCAGCTCACCACGGACAGGGGATAATGAAAAACTGTTTTTT. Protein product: CASSPRTGDNEKLFF.

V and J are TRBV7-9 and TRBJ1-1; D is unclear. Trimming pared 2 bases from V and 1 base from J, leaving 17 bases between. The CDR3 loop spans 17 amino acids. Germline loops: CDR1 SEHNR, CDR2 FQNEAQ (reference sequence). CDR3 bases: TGTGCCAGCAGCTTACGGGCGCCGCGGCGTGGGAACACTGAAGCTTTCTTT. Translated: CASSLRAPRRGNTEAFF. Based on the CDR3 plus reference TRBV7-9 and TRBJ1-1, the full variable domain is DTGVSQNPRHKITKRGQNVTFRCDPISEHNRLYWYRQTLGQGPEFLTYFQNEAQLEKSRLLSDRFSAERPKGSFSTLEIQRTEQGDSAMYLCASSLRAPRRGNTEAFFGQGTRLTVV.

CDR3 coding DNA: TGCAGCCATCGAGGGACAGGGGGGGACTATGGCTACACCTTC. Translating it yields CSHRGTGGDYGYTF. This chain links TRBV29-1 with TRBJ1-2; 11 nucleotides align to TRBD1. The germline CDR1 and CDR2 sequences are SQVTM and ANQGSEA. This CDR3 spans 14 amino acids. After removal of 8 bases from V and 3 bases from J, the junction contained 8 bases not matched to a gene.

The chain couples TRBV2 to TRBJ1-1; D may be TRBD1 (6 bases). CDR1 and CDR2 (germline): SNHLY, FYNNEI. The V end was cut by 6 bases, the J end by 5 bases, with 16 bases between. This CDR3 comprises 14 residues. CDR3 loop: CASRLTGHETEAFF. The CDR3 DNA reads TGTGCCAGCAGACTTACAGGGCACGAGACTGAAGCTTTCTTT.